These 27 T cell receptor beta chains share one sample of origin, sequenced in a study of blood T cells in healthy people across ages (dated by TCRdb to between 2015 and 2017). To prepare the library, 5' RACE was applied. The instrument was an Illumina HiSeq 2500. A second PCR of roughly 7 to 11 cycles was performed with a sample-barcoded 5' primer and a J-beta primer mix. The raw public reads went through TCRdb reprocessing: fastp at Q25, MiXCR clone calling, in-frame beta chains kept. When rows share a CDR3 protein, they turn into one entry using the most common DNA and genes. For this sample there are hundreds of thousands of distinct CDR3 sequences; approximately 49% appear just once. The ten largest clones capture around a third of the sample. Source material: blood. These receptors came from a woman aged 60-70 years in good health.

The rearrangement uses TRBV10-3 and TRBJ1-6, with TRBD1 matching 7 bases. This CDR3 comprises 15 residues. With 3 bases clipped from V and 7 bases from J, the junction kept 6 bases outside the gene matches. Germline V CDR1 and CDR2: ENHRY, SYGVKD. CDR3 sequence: CAISESQGGNSPLHF. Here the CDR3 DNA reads TGTGCCATCAGTGAATCTCAGGGGGGAAATTCACCCCTCCACTTT.

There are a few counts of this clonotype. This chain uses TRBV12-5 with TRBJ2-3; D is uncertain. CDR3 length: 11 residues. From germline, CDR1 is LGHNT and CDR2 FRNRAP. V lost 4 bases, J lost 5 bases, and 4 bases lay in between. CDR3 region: CASGWGDTQYF. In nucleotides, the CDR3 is TGTGCTAGTGGTTGGGGAGATACGCAGTATTTT.

The CDR3 here is CASSGTQETQYF. CDR3 DNA sequence: TGTGCCAGCAGTGGGACCCAAGAGACCCAGTACTTC. The rearrangement joins TRBV6-2 or TRBV6-3 to TRBJ2-5; D possibly uses TRBD1 or TRBD2 (5 bases each). Trimming took off 5 bases at V and 1 base at J, with 5 bases between the two ends. The CDR3 runs 12 residues. Per germline, CDR1 MNHEY and CDR2 SVGEGT.

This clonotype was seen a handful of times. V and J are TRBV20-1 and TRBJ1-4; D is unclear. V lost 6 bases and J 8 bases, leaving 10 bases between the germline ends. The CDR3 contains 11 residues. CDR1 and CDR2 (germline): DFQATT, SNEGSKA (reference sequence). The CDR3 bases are TGCAGTGCCATTAGAGGAGAAAAACTGTTTTTT. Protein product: CSAIRGEKLFF.

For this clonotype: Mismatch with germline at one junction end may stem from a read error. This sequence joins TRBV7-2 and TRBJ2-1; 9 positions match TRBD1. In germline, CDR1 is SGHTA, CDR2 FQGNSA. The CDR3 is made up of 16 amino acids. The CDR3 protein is CARSFAGTGTYNEQFF. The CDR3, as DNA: TGTGCCCGCAGCTTTGCCGGGACAGGGACCTACAATGAGCAGTTCTTC.

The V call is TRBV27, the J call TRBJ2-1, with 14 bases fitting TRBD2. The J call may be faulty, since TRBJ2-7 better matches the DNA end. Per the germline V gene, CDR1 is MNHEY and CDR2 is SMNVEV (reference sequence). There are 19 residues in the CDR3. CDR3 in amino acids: CASSLAGLAGAGSYNEQYF. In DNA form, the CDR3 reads TGTGCCAGCAGTTTAGCGGGACTAGCGGGAGCGGGCTCCTACAATGAGCAGTACTTC.

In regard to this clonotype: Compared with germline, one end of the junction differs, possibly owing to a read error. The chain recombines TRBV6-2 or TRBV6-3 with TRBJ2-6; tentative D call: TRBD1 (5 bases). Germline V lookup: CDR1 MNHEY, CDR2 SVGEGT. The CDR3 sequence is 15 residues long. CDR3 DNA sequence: TGTGCCAGCAGTTACTCTCGGGCTGGGGCCAACGTCCAGACTTTC. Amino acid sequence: CASSYSRAGANVQTF.

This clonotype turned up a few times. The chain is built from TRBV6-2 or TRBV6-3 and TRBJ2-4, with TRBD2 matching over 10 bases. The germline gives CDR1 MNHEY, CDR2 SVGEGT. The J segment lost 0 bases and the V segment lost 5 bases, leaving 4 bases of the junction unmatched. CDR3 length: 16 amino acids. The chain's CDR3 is CASSERTSGAKNIQYF. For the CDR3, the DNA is TGTGCCAGCAGTGAGAGGACTAGCGGAGCCAAAAACATTCAGTACTTC.

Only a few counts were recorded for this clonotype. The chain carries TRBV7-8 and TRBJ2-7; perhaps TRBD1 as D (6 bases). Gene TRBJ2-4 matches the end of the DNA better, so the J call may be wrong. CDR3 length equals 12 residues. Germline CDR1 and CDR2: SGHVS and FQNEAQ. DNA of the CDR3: TGTGCCAGCAGCAACCGACAGGCCATTCAGTACTTC. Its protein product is CASSNRQAIQYF.

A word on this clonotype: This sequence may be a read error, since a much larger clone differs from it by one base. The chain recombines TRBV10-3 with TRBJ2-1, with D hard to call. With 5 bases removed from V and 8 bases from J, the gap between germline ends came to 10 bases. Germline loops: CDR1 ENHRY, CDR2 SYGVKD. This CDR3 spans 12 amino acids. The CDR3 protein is CAISMIDDEQFF. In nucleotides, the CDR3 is TGTGCCATCAGTATGATAGACGATGAGCAGTTCTTC.

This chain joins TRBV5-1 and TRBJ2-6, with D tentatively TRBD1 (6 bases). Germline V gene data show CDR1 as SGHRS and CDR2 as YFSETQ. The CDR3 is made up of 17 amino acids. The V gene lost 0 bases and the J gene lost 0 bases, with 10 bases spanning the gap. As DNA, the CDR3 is TGCGCCAGCAGCTTGGCAGGGGACCCCTCTGGGGCCAACGTCCTGACTTTC. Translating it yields CASSLAGDPSGANVLTF.

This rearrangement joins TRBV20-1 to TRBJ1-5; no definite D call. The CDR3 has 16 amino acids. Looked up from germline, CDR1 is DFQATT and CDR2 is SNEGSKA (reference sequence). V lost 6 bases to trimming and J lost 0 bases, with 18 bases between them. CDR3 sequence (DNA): TGCAGTGCCGAATCCATAGAAGTTTTTAGCAATCAGCCCCAGCATTTT. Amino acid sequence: CSAESIEVFSNQPQHF.

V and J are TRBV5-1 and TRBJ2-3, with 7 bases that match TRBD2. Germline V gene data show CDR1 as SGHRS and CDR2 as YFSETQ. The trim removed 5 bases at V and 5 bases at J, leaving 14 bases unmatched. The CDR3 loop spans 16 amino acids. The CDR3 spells CASSPTDAGDIDTQYF. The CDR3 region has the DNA TGCGCCAGCAGTCCGACGGACGCGGGAGACATAGATACGCAGTATTTT.

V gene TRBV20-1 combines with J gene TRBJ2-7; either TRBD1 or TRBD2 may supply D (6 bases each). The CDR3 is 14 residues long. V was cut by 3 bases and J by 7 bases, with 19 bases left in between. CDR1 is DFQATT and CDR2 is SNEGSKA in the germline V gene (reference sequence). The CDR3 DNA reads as TGCAGTGCTAGGGATTGGGGGGCGCAGGGGGAGCAGTACTTC. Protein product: CSARDWGAQGEQYF.

The CDR3 DNA sequence: TGTGCCAGCAGTTTAGGGGACACCTTCCAAGAGACCCAGTACTTC. Residues: CASSLGDTFQETQYF. V usage is TRBV12-3 or TRBV12-4 and J usage is TRBJ2-5, with D perhaps TRBD1 (6 bases). The CDR3 is 15 residues long. The V gene lost 1 base and the J gene lost 1 base, with 10 bases spanning the gap.

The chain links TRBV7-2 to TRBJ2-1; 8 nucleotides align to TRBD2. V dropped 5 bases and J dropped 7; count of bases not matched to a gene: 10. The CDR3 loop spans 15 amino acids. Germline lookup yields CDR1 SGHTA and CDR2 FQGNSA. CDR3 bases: TGTGCCAGCAGCCCGACTAGCGCCGGGGATAATGAGCAGTTCTTC. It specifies CASSPTSAGDNEQFF.

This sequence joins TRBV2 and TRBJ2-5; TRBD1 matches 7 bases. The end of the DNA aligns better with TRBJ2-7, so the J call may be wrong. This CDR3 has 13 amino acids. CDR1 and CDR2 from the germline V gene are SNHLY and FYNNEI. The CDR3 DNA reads TGTGCCAGCCAACGGGACAGAAGCTACGAGCAGTACTTC. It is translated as CASQRDRSYEQYF.

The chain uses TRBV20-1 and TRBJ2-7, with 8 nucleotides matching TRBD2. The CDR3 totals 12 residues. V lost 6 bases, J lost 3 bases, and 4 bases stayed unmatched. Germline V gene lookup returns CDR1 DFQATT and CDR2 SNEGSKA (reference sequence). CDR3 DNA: TGCAGTGCCCGGGGGGGGATCTACGAGCAGTACTTC. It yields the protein CSARGGIYEQYF.

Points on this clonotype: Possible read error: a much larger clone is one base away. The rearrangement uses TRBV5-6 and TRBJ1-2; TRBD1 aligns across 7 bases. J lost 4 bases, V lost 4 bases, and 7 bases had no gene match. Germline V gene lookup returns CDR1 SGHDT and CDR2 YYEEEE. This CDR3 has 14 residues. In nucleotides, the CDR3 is TGTGCCAGCAGCCTCCCACAGGGGACCTATGGCTACACCTTC. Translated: CASSLPQGTYGYTF.

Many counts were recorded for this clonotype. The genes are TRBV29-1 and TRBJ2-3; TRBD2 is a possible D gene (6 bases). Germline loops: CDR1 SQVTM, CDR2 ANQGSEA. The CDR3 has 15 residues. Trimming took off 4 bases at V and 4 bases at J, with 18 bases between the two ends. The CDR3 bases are TGCAGCGTTGCTGGGGTCGGGAGAGGGGCAGATACGCAGTATTTT. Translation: CSVAGVGRGADTQYF.

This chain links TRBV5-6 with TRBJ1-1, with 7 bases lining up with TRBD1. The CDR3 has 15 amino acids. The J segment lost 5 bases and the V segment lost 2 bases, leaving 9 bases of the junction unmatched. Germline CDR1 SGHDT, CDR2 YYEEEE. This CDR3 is CASSFAGGSETEAFF. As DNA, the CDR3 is TGTGCCAGCAGCTTTGCAGGGGGAAGTGAAACTGAAGCTTTCTTT.

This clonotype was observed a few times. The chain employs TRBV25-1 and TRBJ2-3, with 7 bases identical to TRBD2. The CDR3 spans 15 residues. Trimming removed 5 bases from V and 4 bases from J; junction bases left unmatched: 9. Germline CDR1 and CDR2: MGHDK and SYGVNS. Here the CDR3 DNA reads TGTGCCAGCAGTCCTTTGGCGGGAGCGGCAGATACGCAGTATTTT. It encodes CASSPLAGAADTQYF.

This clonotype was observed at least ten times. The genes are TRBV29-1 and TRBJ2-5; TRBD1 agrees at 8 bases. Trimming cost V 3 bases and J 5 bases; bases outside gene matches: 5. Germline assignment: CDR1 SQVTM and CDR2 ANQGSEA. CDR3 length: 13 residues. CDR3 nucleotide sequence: TGCAGCGTTGAGGGGACAGGAGGCGAGACCCAGTACTTC. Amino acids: CSVEGTGGETQYF.

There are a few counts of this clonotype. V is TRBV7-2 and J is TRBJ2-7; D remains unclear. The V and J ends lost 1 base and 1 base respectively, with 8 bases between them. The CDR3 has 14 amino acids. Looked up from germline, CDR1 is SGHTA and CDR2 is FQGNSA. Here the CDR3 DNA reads TGTGCCAGCAGCTTAGTGGGGAATTCCTACGAGCAGTACTTC. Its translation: CASSLVGNSYEQYF.

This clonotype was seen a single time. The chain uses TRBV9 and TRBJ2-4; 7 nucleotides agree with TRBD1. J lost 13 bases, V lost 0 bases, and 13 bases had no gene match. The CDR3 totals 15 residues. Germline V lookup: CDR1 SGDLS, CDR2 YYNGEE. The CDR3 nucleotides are TGTGCCAGCAGCGTAGGCCCCAGGGGGTCTACGGAGCAGTACTTC. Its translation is CASSVGPRGSTEQYF. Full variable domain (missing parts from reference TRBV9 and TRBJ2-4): DSGVTQTPKHLITATGQRVTLRCSPRSGDLSVYWYQQSLDQGLQFLIQYYNGEERAKGNILERFSAQQFPDLHSELNLSSLELGDSALYFCASSVGPRGSTEQYFGAGTRLSVL.

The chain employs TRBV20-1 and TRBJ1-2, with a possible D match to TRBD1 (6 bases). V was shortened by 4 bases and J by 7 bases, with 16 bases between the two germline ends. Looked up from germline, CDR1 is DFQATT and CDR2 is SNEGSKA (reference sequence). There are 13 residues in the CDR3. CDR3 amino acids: CSAKVGGGFGYTF. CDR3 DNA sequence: TGCAGTGCTAAGGTGGGGGGCGGGTTTGGCTACACCTTC.

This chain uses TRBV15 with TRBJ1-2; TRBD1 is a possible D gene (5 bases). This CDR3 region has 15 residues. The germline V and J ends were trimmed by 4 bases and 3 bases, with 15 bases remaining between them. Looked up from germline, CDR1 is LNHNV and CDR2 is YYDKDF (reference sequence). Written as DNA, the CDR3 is TGTGCCACCAGCAAGGTGGCCGGGACGTACTATGGCTACACCTTC. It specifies CATSKVAGTYYGYTF.